These 2 T cell receptor beta chains originate from one sample sequenced in a study of OX40 agonist ivuxolimab in advanced cancers. Assay used: immunoSEQ multiplex PCR; TCRdb lists only in-frame clones, some missing. The table shows fewer than 30,000 clones, with 76% occurring only once. The sequencing used CD4+ or CD8+ T cells sorted from blood, collected in a trial of the OX40 agonist ivuxolimab. The receptors were sampled from an adult with an advanced solid tumor such as melanoma, head and neck, liver or kidney cancer.

This clone counts as medium-sized. The identical CDR3 is also encoded by other nucleotide sequences in the sample. The rearrangement links TRBV9 to TRBJ2-5; no clear D gene. The CDR3 runs 13 residues. In germline, CDR1 is SGDLS, CDR2 YYNGEE. Between the trimmed V and J ends, which lost 0 bases and 4 bases, there was a span of 7 bases. Here the CDR3 DNA reads TGTGCCAGCAGCGTAGCCCGATCAGAGACCCAGTACTTC. Amino acid sequence: CASSVARSETQYF. The whole variable domain, remainder taken from reference TRBV9 and TRBJ2-5, is DSGVTQTPKHLITATGQRVTLRCSPRSGDLSVYWYQQSLDQGLQFLIQYYNGEERAKGNILERFSAQQFPDLHSELNLSSLELGDSALYFCASSVARSETQYFGPGTRLLVL.

The chain has TRBV2 and TRBJ2-5; 11 positions agree with TRBD2. The ends lost 6 bases at V and 5 bases at J; junction bases unmatched: 8. The length of the CDR3 is 15 residues. CDR1 and CDR2 (germline): SNHLY, FYNNEI. This CDR3 is CASRGLSGGAETQYF. In DNA form, the CDR3 reads TGTGCCAGCAGAGGCCTTAGCGGGGGGGCGGAGACCCAGTACTTC.